Given below is one T cell receptor (beta chain) in context. The target antigen is unknown. The CDR3 runs 17 residues. Germline CDR1 and CDR2: MNHEY and SMNVEV (reference sequence). V lost 6 bases to trimming and J lost 2 bases; unmatched junction nucleotides: 13. The data were taken from a study of cytomegalovirus exposure and HLA in healthy donors. Study background: A later analysis reported the same platform for the 100 to 150 validation repertoires and the approximately 720 first-cohort repertoires.

Here immunoSEQ multiplex PCR was the method, and the copy in TCRdb shows in-frame clones only, minus some. The sample has 50,000 to 65,000 clones; roughly 95% are singletons. Points from the study as a whole: Within the 130 or so validation repertoires, first-cohort TCR clusters tended to co-occur, according to a later analysis. The study put about 180 TCR beta chains on its list as cytomegalovirus-associated.

The chain couples TRBV27 to TRBJ1-5, with TRBD1 identical over 7 bases. This clonotype originated in a woman aged 18-35 years in good health and CMV-seronegative. Sequencing was carried out using PBMCs. In DNA form, the CDR3 reads TGTGCCAGCAGACCCTCTCCGGGACAGTCGGGCAATCAGCCCCAGCATTTT. The encoded protein is CASRPSPGQSGNQPQHF.